This TCR beta chain is drawn from a study of early T cells in non-severe SARS-CoV-2 infection. Attached unique molecular identifiers marked individual cDNA molecules. TCRdb itself ran the 5' RACE reads through MiXCR, one entry per CDR3 protein. The repertoire holds 75,000 to 90,000 distinct CDR3 sequences, roughly 13% seen once, with approximately 1.1% in the top ten. Study results and limitations: VDJdb matching, biased toward anti-spike CD8 responses, missed private and CD4 specificities.

V gave up 8 bases and J gave up 5 bases; unmatched junction bases: 11. Germline CDR1 reads MNHNS; CDR2 reads SASEGT. CDR3 length equals 15 residues. Worth noting for this clonotype: Its antigen is unknown.

The chain uses TRBV6-1 and TRBJ2-2; 7 positions match TRBD2. The sequenced sample consisted of whole blood. The TCR comes from an adult who was a healthcare worker with PCR-confirmed SARS-CoV-2 infection or an uninfected control (not recorded which). The chain's CDR3 is CASGLEFVVTGELFF. The CDR3 DNA reads as TGTGCCAGCGGACTAGAGTTTGTAGTAACCGGGGAGCTGTTTTTT.